Below are 21 T cell receptor beta chains sequenced from a single sample in a study of T cell responses to AZD1222 COVID-19 vaccine. Method: immunoSEQ multiplex PCR; TCRdb's copy keeps in-frame clones and lacks some. Found here are 150,000 to 200,000 clones, roughly 94% of them singletons; the top ten hold over 4.5%. This specimen consisted of peripheral blood, obtained 28 days after the second AZD1222 dose. The receptors shown here come from an adult who received the AZD1222 COVID-19 vaccine.

The chain uses TRBV19 and TRBJ1-6; 8 bases line up with TRBD1. There are 15 residues in the CDR3. The ends lost 3 bases at V and 7 bases at J; junction bases unmatched: 5. Germline loops: CDR1 LNHDA, CDR2 SQIVND (reference sequence). CDR3 DNA: TGTGCCAGTAGTATGGGCAGGGGGCAGAATTCACCCCTCCACTTT. Protein: CASSMGRGQNSPLHF.

V usage is TRBV28 and J usage is TRBJ2-7; D remains ambiguous. This CDR3 contains 16 residues. V lost 3 bases to trimming and J lost 0 bases, with 15 bases between them. The germline V gene encodes CDR1 MDHEN and CDR2 SYDVKM. The CDR3 nucleotides read TGTGCCAGCAGTTTCGCGCTAGTCTTCAGCTCCTACGAGCAGTACTTC. Its protein product is CASSFALVFSSYEQYF. Filled out from reference TRBV28 and TRBJ2-7, the complete variable domain reads DVKVTQSSRYLVKRTGEKVFLECVQDMDHENMFWYRQDPGLGLRLIYFSYDVKMKEKGDIPEGYSVSREKKERFSLILESASTNQTSMYLCASSFALVFSSYEQYFGPGTRLTVT.

V gene TRBV18 combines with J gene TRBJ1-1; D unresolved. Germline V lookup: CDR1 KGHSH, CDR2 LQKENI. The CDR3 sequence is 14 residues long. The V end was cut by 3 bases, the J end by 1 base, with 9 bases between. The CDR3 sequence: CASSPTRQNTEAFF. The CDR3, as DNA: TGTGCCAGCTCACCTACCAGGCAGAACACTGAAGCTTTCTTT.

The chain has TRBV11-3 and TRBJ1-1; no definite D call. V was cut by 2 bases and J by 1 base, with 8 bases left in between. The CDR3 extends over 14 amino acids. Germline values: CDR1 SGHNT, CDR2 YENEEA. The CDR3 nucleotides are TGTGCCAGCAGCTTAAAGGCAGGGAACACTGAAGCTTTCTTT. Translation: CASSLKAGNTEAFF.

Here the CDR3 reads CASSQTTLTGRAFF. The CDR3 nucleotides are TGTGCCAGCAGCCAAACTACGCTGACAGGGAGGGCTTTCTTT. The rearrangement links TRBV14 to TRBJ1-1, with 7 bases fitting TRBD1. There are 14 residues in the CDR3. In germline, CDR1 is SGHDN, CDR2 FVKESK. V was clipped by 2 bases and J by 11 bases; unmatched bases: 11.

The rearrangement uses TRBV23-1 and TRBJ1-5; D is unresolved. TRBV23-1 is designated an ORF whose function remains uncertain. This CDR3 spans 14 amino acids. V was clipped by 0 bases and J by 2 bases, with 5 bases between them. CDR3: CASSQSKGNQPQHF. In DNA, the CDR3 is TGCGCCAGCAGTCAATCGAAGGGCAATCAGCCCCAGCATTTT.

This chain links TRBV7-6 with TRBJ2-1; D is unclear. V lost 3 bases to trimming and J lost 9 bases, with 6 bases between them. Germline V gene lookup returns CDR1 SGHVS and CDR2 FNYEAQ. This CDR3 has 11 residues. The chain's CDR3 is CASSLVGEQFF. CDR3 sequence (DNA): TGTGCCAGCAGCTTGGTTGGTGAGCAGTTCTTC.

The CDR3: CASSLTGGLPGELFF. The CDR3 DNA follows: TGTGCCAGCAGCTTGACGGGAGGGCTTCCCGGGGAGCTGTTTTTT. The V call is TRBV5-4, the J call TRBJ2-2; 8 nucleotides match TRBD2. Germline V gene sequence: CDR1 SGHNT, CDR2 YYREEE (reference sequence). The trim removed 1 base at V and 6 bases at J, leaving 5 bases unmatched. This CDR3 has 15 residues.

The chain has TRBV6-2 or TRBV6-3 and TRBJ2-5; 7 nucleotides align to TRBD2. Germline V CDR1 and CDR2: MNHEY, SVGEGT. Unmatched junction bases numbered 13, after V lost 4 bases and J lost 2 bases. This CDR3 spans 17 amino acids. This CDR3 reads CASSLLVASGFQETQYF. The CDR3 region has the DNA TGTGCCAGCAGTTTGCTGGTGGCTAGCGGCTTTCAAGAGACCCAGTACTTC.

This sequence joins TRBV5-6 and TRBJ2-1; 7 bases align to TRBD2. This CDR3 region has 15 residues. Trimming removed 0 bases from V and 6 bases from J; junction bases left unmatched: 6. Germline CDR1 SGHDT, CDR2 YYEEEE. The CDR3 here is CASSLVASGRNEQFF. The CDR3, as DNA: TGTGCCAGCAGCTTGGTGGCTAGCGGACGCAATGAGCAGTTCTTC.

The V call is TRBV27, the J call TRBJ2-7; 8 nucleotides agree with TRBD2. Germline V CDR1 and CDR2: MNHEY, SMNVEV (reference sequence). The CDR3 totals 13 residues. Trimming removed 6 bases from V and 5 bases from J; junction bases left unmatched: 6. The CDR3 coding sequence is TGTGCCAGCAGCCCGGGACTAGGGGACGAGCAGTACTTC. Its protein product is CASSPGLGDEQYF.

This chain links TRBV7-9 with TRBJ1-2; D is undetermined. The V end lost 4 bases, the J end lost 8 bases, and 17 bases lay between the germline ends. Germline CDR1 reads SEHNR; CDR2 reads FQNEAQ (reference sequence). This CDR3 spans 14 amino acids. The CDR3 coding sequence is TGTGCCAGCAGCTCCTTTGGGAGTCATAGCGGCTACACCTTC. Protein sequence: CASSSFGSHSGYTF. The variable domain in full, with the rest retrieved from reference TRBV7-9 and TRBJ1-2, is DTGVSQNPRHKITKRGQNVTFRCDPISEHNRLYWYRQTLGQGPEFLTYFQNEAQLEKSRLLSDRFSAERPKGSFSTLEIQRTEQGDSAMYLCASSSFGSHSGYTFGSGTRLTVV.

The chain uses TRBV18 and TRBJ1-1; possibly TRBD1 for D (6 bases). The germline gives CDR1 KGHSH, CDR2 LQKENI. V lost 6 bases and J 0 bases, leaving 11 bases between the germline ends. The CDR3 is made up of 14 amino acids. The DNA of the CDR3 is TGTGCCAGCTCGCGAGACAGGATGAACACTGAAGCTTTCTTT. Its protein is CASSRDRMNTEAFF.

The rearrangement joins TRBV5-6 to TRBJ1-1, with unresolved D. Trimming removed 4 bases from V and 7 bases from J, with 11 bases in between. CDR1 and CDR2 from the germline V gene are SGHDT and YYEEEE. The CDR3 contains 12 residues. For the CDR3, the DNA is TGTGCCAGCAGCCAAAAGGCAAGTGAAGCTTTCTTT. Protein product: CASSQKASEAFF.

The chain recombines TRBV12-3 or TRBV12-4 with TRBJ1-2; TRBD1 is a possible D gene (6 bases). The CDR3 is 13 amino acids. The V and J ends lost 3 bases and 8 bases respectively, with 13 bases between them. CDR3 amino acids: CASSFSGASGYTF. CDR3 nucleotide sequence: TGTGCCAGCAGTTTCTCAGGGGCTTCGGGCTACACCTTC.

The CDR3 spells CSVERDGNEKLFF. The CDR3 region has the DNA TGCAGCGTTGAACGGGACGGTAATGAAAAACTGTTTTTT. J is TRBJ1-4 and V is TRBV29-1; a weak D match, TRBD1 (5 bases). The germline CDR1 and CDR2 sequences are SQVTM and ANQGSEA. The CDR3 runs to 13 residues. Trimming pared 2 bases from V and 4 bases from J, leaving 8 bases between.

The chain recombines TRBV6-2 or TRBV6-3 with TRBJ2-7, with 7 bases lining up with TRBD2. The CDR3 loop spans 15 amino acids. V shed 6 bases and J 2 bases; nucleotides not matched to a gene: 10. The germline V gene has CDR1 MNHEY and CDR2 SVGEGT. In nucleotides, the CDR3 is TGTGCCAGCAGCCCTAGAGCGGGACCTACCTACGAGCAGTACTTC. The encoded protein is CASSPRAGPTYEQYF.

This clone was detected only once. The chain has TRBV27 and TRBJ2-2; TRBD2 matches at 9 bases. Germline trimming cut 5 bases from V and 2 bases from J; bases unmatched to any gene: 6. The germline gives CDR1 MNHEY, CDR2 SMNVEV (reference sequence). CDR3 length: 16 amino acids. CDR3 in amino acids: CASSRTSGPNTGELFF. For the CDR3, the DNA is TGTGCCAGCAGTCGAACTAGCGGGCCTAACACCGGGGAGCTGTTTTTT.

CDR3 nucleotides: TGCGCCAGCAGCCAAGCGGTTAGCTGGACCCCCTACGAGCAGTACTTC. This translates into CASSQAVSWTPYEQYF. The chain combines TRBV4-1 with TRBJ2-7; D is unclear. V was pared by 1 base and J by 2 bases, with 15 bases between. The germline CDR1 and CDR2 sequences are MGHRA and YSYEKL. This CDR3 is built from 16 residues.

This chain uses TRBV27 with TRBJ2-3; the match to TRBD2 covers 7 bases. Germline CDR1 and CDR2: MNHEY and SMNVEV (reference sequence). With 2 bases clipped from V and 4 bases from J, the junction kept 6 bases outside the gene matches. The CDR3 runs 15 residues. The CDR3 DNA reads as TGTGCCAGCAGTTTAATGTTGGGAGGGCCAGATACGCAGTATTTT. Its protein is CASSLMLGGPDTQYF.

This clone is a singleton in its sample. In DNA, the CDR3 is TGCAGTCCCCGAGAGGATGGCTACACCTTC. Its protein is CSPREDGYTF. The genes are TRBV20-1 and TRBJ1-2; D gene uncertain. Germline CDR1 DFQATT, CDR2 SNEGSKA (reference sequence). The V and J ends lost 8 bases and 6 bases respectively, with 10 bases between them. The CDR3 covers 10 residues.